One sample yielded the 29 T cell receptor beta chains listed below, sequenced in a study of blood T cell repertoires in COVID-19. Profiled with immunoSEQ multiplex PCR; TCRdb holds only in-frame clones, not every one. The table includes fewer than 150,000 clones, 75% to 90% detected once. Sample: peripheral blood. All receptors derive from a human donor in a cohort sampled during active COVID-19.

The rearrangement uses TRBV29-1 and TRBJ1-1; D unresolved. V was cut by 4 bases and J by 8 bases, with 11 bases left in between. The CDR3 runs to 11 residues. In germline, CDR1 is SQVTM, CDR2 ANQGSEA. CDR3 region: CSVGHTSEAFF. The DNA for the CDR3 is TGCAGCGTTGGACATACGAGCGAAGCTTTCTTT.

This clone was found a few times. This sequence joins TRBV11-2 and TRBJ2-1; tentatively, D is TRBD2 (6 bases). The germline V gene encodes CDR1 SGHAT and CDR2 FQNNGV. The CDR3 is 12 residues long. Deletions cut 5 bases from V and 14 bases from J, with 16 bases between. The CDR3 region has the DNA TGTGCCAGCAGCCGCACGACTAGTGGGGAGTTCTTC. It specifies CASSRTTSGEFF. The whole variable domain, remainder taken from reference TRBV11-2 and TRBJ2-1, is EAGVAQSPRYKIIEKRQSVAFWCNPISGHATLYWYQQILGQGPKLLIQFQNNGVVDDSQLPKDRFSAERLKGVDSTLKIQPAKLEDSAVYLCASSRTTSGEFFGPGTRLTVL.

CDR3 DNA sequence: TGTGCCAGCAGCTTGGACAGGTTTGGAAACACCATATATTTT. Amino acid sequence: CASSLDRFGNTIYF. This chain uses TRBV5-4 with TRBJ1-3, with a possible D match to TRBD1 (5 bases). The ends were cut back, 0 bases at V and 3 bases at J, with 7 bases in the middle. The CDR3 extends over 14 amino acids. The germline gives CDR1 SGHNT, CDR2 YYREEE (reference sequence).

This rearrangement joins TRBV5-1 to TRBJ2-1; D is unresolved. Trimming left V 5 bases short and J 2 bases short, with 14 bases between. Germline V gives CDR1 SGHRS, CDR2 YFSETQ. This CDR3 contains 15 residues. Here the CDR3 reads CASSPATQAYNEQFF. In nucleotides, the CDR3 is TGCGCCAGCAGTCCGGCTACTCAGGCCTACAATGAGCAGTTCTTC.

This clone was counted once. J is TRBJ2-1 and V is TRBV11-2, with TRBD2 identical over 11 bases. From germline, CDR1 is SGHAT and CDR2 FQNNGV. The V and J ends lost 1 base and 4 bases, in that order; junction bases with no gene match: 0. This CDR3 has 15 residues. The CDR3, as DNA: TGTGCCAGCAGCTTAGTAGCGGGAGGGTACAATGAGCAGTTCTTC. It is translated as CASSLVAGGYNEQFF.

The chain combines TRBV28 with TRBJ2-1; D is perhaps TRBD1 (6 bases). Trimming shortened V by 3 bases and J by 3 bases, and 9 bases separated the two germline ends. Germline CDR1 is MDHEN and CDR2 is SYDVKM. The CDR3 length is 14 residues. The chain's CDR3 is CASSLADSYNEQFF. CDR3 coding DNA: TGTGCCAGCAGTTTGGCGGACAGCTACAATGAGCAGTTCTTC.

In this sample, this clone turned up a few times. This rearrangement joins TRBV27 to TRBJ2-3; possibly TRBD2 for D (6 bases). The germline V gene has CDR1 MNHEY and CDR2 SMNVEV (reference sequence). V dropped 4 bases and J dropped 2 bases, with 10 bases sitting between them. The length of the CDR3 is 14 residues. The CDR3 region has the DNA TGTGCCAGCAGTTCCCGGGACTTCACAGATACGCAGTATTTT. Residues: CASSSRDFTDTQYF.

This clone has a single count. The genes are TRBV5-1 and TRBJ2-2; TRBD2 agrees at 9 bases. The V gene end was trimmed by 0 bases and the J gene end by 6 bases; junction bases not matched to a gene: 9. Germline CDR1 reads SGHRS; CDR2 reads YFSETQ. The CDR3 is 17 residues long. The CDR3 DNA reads TGCGCCAGCAGCTTGGTGTTCGCGGGGGGGCCTGCCGGGGAGCTGTTTTTT. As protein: CASSLVFAGGPAGELFF. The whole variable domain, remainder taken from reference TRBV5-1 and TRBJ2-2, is KAGVTQTPRYLIKTRGQQVTLSCSPISGHRSVSWYQQTPGQGLQFLFEYFSETQRNKGNFPGRFSGRQFSNSRSEMNVSTLELGDSALYLCASSLVFAGGPAGELFFGEGSRLTVL.

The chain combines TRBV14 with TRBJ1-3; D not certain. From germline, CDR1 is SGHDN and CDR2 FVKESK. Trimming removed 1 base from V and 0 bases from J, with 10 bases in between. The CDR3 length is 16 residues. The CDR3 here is CASSQVNSFSGNTIYF. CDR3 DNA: TGTGCCAGCAGCCAAGTTAACAGCTTCTCTGGAAACACCATATATTTT. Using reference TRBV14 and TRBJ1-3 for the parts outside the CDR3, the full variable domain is EAGVTQFPSHSVIEKGQTVTLRCDPISGHDNLYWYRRVMGKEIKFLLHFVKESKQDESGMPNNRFLAERTGGTYSTLKVQPAELEDSGVYFCASSQVNSFSGNTIYFGEGSWLTVV.

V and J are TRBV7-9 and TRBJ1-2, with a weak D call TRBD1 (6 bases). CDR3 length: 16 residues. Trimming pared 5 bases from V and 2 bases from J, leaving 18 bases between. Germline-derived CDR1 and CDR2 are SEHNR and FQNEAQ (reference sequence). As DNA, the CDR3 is TGTGCCAGCAGCGTTTCACTCGGGACAACAAACTATGGCTACACCTTC. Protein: CASSVSLGTTNYGYTF.

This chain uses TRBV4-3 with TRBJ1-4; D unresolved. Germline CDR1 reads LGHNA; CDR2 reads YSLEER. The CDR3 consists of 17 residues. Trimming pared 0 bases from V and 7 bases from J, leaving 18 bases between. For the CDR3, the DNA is TGCGCCAGCAGCCAAGATCTGGGTGCAGGCCTCGGTGAAAAACTGTTTTTT. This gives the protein CASSQDLGAGLGEKLFF.

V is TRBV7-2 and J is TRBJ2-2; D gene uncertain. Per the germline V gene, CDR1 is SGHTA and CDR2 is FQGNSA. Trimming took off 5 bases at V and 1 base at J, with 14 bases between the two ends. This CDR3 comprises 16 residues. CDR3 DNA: TGTGCCAGCAGCCTGGCCCCTCTAGTGAACACCGGGGAGCTGTTTTTT. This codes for CASSLAPLVNTGELFF.

The CDR3 nucleotides read TGTGCCAGCAGCTTAGAGCTAGCGGGAGGGACTGGGGGGCAGTTCTTC. It is translated as CASSLELAGGTGGQFF. The chain is built from TRBV7-2 and TRBJ2-1; 12 bases map to TRBD2. V lost 1 base, J lost 12 bases, and 10 bases stayed unmatched. The CDR3 is 16 amino acids. The germline V gene encodes CDR1 SGHTA and CDR2 FQGNSA. Combining the CDR3 with reference TRBV7-2 and TRBJ2-1 gives the whole variable domain GAGVSQSPSNKVTEKGKDVELRCDPISGHTALYWYRQSLGQGLEFLIYFQGNSAPDKSGLPSDRFSAERTGGSVSTLTIQRTQQEDSAVYLCASSLELAGGTGGQFFGPGTRLTVL.

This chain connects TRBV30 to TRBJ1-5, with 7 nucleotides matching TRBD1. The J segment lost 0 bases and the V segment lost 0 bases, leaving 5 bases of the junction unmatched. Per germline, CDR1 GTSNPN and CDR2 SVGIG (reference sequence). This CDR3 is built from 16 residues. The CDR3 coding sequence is TGTGCCTGGAGTGTAGGGGGGACAGCTAGCAATCAGCCCCAGCATTTT. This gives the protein CAWSVGGTASNQPQHF.

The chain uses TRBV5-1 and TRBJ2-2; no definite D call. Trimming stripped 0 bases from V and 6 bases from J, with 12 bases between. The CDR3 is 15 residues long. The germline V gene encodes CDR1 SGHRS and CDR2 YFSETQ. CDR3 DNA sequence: TGCGCCAGCAGCTTGGAACTTTTAAGCGCCGGGGAGCTGTTTTTT. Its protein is CASSLELLSAGELFF.

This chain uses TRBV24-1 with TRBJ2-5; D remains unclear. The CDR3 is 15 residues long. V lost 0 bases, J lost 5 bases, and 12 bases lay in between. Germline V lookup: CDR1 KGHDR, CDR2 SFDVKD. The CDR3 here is CATSDLLRIWETQYF. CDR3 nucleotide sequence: TGTGCCACCAGTGATTTGTTGCGTATATGGGAGACCCAGTACTTC.

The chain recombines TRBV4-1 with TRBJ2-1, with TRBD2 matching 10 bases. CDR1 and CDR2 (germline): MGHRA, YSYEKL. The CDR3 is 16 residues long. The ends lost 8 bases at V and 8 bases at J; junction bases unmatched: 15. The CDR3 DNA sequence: TGCGCCAGCGAGCCTGTGGCTAGCGGGGGTGTTGATGAGCAGTTCTTC. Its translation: CASEPVASGGVDEQFF.

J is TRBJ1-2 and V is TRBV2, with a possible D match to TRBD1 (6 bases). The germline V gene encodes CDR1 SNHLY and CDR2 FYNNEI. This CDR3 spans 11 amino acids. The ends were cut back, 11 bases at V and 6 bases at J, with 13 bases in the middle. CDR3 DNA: TGTGCCGGACGAACAGGGAATGGCTACACCTTC. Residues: CAGRTGNGYTF.

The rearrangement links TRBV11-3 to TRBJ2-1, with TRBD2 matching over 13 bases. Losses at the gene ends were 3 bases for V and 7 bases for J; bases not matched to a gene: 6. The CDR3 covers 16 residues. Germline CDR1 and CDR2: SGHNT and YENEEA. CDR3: CASSFEGLAGRNEQFF. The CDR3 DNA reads TGTGCCAGCAGCTTCGAGGGACTAGCGGGAAGGAATGAGCAGTTCTTC.

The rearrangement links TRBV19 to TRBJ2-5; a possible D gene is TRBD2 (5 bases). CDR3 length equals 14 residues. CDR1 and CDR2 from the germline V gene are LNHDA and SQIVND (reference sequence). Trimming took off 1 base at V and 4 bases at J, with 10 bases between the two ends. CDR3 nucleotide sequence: TGTGCCAGTAGTATAGCTCTCCGGGGAGAGACCCAGTACTTC. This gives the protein CASSIALRGETQYF.

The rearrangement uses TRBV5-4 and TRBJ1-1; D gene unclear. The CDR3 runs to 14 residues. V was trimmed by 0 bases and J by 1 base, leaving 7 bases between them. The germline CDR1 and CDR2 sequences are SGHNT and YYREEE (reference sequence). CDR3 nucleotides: TGTGCCAGCAGCTTGGATCTAAGGAACACTGAAGCTTTCTTT. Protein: CASSLDLRNTEAFF. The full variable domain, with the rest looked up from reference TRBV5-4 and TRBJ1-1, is ETGVTQSPTHLIKTRGQQVTLRCSSQSGHNTVSWYQQALGQGPQFIFQYYREEENGRGNFPPRFSGLQFPNYSSELNVNALELDDSALYLCASSLDLRNTEAFFGQGTRLTVV.

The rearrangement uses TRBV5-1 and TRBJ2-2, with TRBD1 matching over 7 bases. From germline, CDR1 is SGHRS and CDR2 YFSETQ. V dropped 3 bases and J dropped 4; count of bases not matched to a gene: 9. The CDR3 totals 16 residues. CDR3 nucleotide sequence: TGCGCCAGCAGCTCGTTAACAGGGGCGGGCACCGGGGAGCTGTTTTTT. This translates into CASSSLTGAGTGELFF.

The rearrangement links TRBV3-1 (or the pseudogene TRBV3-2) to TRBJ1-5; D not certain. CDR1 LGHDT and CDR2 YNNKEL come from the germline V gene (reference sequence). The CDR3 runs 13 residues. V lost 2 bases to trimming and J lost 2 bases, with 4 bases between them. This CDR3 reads CASSQIGNQPQHF. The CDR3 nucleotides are TGTGCCAGCAGCCAAATCGGCAATCAGCCCCAGCATTTT.

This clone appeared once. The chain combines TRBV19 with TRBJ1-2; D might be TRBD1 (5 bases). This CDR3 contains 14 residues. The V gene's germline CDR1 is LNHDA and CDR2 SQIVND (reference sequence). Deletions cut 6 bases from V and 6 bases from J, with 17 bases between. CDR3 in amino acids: CASSTRPGLHGYTF. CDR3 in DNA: TGTGCCAGTAGCACTAGACCGGGACTCCATGGCTACACCTTC.

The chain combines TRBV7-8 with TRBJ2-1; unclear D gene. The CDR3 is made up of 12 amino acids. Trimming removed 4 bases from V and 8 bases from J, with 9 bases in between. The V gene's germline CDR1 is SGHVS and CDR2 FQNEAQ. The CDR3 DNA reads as TGTGCCAGCAGCTCTCCTCCCTATGAGCAGTTCTTC. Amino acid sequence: CASSSPPYEQFF.

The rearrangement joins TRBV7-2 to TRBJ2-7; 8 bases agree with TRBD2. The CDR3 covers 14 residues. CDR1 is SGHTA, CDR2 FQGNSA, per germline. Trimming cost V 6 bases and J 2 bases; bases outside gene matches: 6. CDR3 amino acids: CASRLAGSTYEQYF. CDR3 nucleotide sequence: TGTGCCAGCAGGCTAGCGGGTTCTACCTACGAGCAGTACTTC.

In nucleotides, the CDR3 is TGTGCCAGCAGTTATCCCGAGGGGAGCGGGAGGCAAAGAGTGGCCGGGGAGCTGTTTTTT. It translates to CASSYPEGSGRQRVAGELFF. The V call is TRBV6-2 or TRBV6-3, the J call TRBJ2-2; TRBD2 agrees at 9 bases. V shed 3 bases and J 6 bases; nucleotides not matched to a gene: 20. The CDR3 length is 20 residues. Per the germline V gene, CDR1 is MNHEY and CDR2 is SVGEGT.

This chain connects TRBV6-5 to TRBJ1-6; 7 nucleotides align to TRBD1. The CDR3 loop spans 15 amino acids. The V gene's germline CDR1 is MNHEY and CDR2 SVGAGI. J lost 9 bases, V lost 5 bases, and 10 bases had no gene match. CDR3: CASSTGGTAISPLHF. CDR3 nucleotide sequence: TGTGCCAGCAGTACGGGGGGGACAGCAATTTCACCCCTCCACTTT.

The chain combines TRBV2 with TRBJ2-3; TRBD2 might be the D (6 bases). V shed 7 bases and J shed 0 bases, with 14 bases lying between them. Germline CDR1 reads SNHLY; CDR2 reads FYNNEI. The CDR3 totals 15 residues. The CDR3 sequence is CASKEGPPSTDTQYF. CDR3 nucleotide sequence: TGTGCCAGCAAGGAGGGCCCACCCAGCACAGATACGCAGTATTTT.